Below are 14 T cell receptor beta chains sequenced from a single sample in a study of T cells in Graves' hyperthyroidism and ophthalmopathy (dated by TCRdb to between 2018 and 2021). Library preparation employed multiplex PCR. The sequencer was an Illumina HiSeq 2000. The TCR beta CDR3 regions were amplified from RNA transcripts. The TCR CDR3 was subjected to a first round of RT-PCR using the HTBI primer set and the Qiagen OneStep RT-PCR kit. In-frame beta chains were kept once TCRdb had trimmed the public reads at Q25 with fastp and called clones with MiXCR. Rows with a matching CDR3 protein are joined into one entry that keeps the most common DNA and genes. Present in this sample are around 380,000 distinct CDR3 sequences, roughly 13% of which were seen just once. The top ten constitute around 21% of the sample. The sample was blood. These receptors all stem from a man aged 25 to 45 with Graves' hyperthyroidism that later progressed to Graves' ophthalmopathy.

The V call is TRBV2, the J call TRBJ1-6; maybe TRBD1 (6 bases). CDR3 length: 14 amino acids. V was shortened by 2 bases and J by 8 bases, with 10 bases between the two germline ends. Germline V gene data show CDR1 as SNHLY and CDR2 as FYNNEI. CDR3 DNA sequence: TGTGCCAGCAGTGAAACCACAGGGTATTCACCCCTCCACTTT. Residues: CASSETTGYSPLHF.

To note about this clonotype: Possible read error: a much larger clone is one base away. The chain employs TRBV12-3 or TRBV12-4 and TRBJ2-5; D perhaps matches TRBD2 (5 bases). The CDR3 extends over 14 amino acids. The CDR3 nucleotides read TGTGCCAGCAGTCCAAACCGGGGTGGGGAGACCCGGTACTTC. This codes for CASSPNRGGETRYF.

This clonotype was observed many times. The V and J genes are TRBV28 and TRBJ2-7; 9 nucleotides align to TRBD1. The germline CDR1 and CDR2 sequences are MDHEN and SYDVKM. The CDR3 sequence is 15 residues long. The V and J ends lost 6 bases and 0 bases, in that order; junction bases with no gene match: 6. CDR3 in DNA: TGTGCCAGCAGAACAGGGGGCGTTATCTCCTACGAGCAGTACTTC. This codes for CASRTGGVISYEQYF.

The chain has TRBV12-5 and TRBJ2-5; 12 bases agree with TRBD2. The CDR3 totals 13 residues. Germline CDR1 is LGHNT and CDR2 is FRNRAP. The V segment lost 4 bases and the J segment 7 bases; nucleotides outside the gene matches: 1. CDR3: CASGSGLAGTQYF. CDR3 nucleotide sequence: TGTGCTAGTGGTTCGGGACTAGCGGGGACCCAGTACTTC.

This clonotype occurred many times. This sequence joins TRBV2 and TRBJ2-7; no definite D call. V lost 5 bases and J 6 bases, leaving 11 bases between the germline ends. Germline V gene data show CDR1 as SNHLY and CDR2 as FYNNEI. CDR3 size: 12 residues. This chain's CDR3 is CASSSGPAEQYF. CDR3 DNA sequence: TGTGCCAGCAGTTCGGGCCCGGCCGAGCAGTACTTC.

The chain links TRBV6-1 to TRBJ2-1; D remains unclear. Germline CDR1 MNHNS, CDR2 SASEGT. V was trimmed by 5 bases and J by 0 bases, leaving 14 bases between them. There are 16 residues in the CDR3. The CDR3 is CASSSSRPSSYNEQFF. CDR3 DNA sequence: TGTGCCAGCAGTTCGTCGCGGCCTAGCTCCTACAATGAGCAGTTCTTC.

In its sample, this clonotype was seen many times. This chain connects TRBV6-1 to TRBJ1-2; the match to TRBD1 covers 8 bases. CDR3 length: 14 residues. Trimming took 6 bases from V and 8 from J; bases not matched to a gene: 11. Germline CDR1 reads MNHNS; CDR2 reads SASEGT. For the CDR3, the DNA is TGTGCCAGCAGATCGGACAGGGTGAATTGGGGCTACACCTTC. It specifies CASRSDRVNWGYTF.

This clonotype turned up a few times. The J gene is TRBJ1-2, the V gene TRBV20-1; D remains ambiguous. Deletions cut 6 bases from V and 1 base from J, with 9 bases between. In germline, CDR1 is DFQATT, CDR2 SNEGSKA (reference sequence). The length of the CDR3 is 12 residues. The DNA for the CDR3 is TGCAGTGCCCCGGCGGTTAACTATGGCTACACCTTC. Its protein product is CSAPAVNYGYTF.

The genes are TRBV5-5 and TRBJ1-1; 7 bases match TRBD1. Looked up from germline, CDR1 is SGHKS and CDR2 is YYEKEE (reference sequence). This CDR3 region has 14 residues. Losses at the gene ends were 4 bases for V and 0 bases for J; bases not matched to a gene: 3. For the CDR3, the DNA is TGTGCCAGCAGCGTGGGGACAGTGAACACTGAAGCTTTCTTT. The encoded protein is CASSVGTVNTEAFF.

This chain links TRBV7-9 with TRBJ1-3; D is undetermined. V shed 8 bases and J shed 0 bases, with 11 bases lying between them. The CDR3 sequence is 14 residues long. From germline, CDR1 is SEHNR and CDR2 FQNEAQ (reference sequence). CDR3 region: CASGIGHSGNTIYF. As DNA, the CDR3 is TGTGCCAGCGGCATTGGGCACTCTGGAAACACCATATATTTT.

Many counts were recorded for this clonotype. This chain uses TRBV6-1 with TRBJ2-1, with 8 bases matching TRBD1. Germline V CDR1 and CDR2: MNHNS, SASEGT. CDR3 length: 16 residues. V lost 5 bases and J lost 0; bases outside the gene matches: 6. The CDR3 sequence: CASSYRGQGSYNEQFF. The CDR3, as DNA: TGTGCCAGCAGTTATCGCGGACAGGGCTCCTACAATGAGCAGTTCTTC.

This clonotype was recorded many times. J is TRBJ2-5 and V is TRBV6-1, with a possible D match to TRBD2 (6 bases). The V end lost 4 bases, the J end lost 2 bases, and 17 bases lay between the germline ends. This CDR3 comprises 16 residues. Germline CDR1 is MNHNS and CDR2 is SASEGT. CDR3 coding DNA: TGTGCCAGCAGTGGGGGACCGCGCGGGGCACAAGAGACCCAGTACTTC. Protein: CASSGGPRGAQETQYF.

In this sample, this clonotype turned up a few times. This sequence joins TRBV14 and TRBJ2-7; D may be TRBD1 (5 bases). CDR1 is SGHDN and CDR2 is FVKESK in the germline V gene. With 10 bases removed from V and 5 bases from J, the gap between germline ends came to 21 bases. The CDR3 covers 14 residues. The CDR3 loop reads CATTERGESDEQYF. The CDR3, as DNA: TGTGCCACAACGGAAAGGGGCGAGTCCGACGAGCAGTACTTC.

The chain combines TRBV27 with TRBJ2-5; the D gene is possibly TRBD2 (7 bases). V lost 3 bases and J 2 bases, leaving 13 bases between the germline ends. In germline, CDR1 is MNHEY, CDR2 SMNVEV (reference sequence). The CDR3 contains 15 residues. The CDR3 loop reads CASSLEGGGQETQYF. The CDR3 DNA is TGTGCCAGCAGTTTGGAGGGAGGGGGGCAAGAGACCCAGTACTTC.